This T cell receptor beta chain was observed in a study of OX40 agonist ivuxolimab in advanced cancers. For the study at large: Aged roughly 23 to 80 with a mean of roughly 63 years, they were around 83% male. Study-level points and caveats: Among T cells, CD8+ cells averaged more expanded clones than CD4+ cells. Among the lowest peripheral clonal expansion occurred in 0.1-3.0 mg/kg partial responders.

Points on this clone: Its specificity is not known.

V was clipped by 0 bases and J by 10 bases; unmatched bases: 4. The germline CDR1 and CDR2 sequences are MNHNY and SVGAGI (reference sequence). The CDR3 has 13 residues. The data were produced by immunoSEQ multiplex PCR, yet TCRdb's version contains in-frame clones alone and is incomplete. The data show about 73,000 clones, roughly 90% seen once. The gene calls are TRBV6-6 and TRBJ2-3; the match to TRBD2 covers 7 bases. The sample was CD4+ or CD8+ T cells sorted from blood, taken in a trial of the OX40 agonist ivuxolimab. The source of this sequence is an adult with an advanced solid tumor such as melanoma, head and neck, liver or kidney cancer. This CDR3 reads CASSYSSGVAQYF. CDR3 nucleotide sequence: TGTGCCAGCAGTTACTCGAGCGGGGTGGCGCAGTATTTT.